This T cell receptor beta chain was recorded in a study of blood T cell repertoires in COVID-19. Libraries were prepared by immunoSEQ multiplex PCR; TCRdb keeps only in-frame clonotypes and omits some of them. The repertoire includes roughly 34,000 clones, approximately 80% of them detected once, and approximately 16% sits in the top ten. The ends were cut back, 3 bases at V and 4 bases at J, with 12 bases in the middle. The germline gives CDR1 DFQATT, CDR2 SNEGSKA (reference sequence). The CDR3 is 14 residues long. The receptor comes from a human donor in a cohort sampled during active COVID-19. Sequenced sample: peripheral blood. The J gene is TRBJ1-4, the V gene TRBV20-1; unclear D gene. For the CDR3, the DNA is TGCAGTGCTAGTGCCAGGTTCGATAATGAAAAACTGTTTTTT. It specifies CSASARFDNEKLFF.